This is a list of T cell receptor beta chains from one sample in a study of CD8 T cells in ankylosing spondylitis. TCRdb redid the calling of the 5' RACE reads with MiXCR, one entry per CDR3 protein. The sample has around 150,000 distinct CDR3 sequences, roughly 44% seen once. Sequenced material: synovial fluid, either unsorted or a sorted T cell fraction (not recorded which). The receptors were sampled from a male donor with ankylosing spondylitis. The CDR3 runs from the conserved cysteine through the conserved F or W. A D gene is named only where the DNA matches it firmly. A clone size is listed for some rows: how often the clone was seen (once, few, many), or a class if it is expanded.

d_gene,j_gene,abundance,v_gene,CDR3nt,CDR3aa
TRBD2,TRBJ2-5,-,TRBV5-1,TGCGCCAGCAGCTTTAAAGTAGCGGGGTATGAGACCCAGTACTTC,CASSFKVAGYETQYF
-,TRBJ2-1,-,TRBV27,TGTGCCAGCAGTTTTGGGGGGCCCAGCCCCAATGAGCAGTTCTTC,CASSFGGPSPNEQFF
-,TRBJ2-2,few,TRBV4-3,TGCGCCAGCAGCCAACATAGCGAGCCCGGCACCGGGGAGCTGTTTTTT,CASSQHSEPGTGELFF
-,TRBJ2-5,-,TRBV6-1,TGTGCCAGCAGCCACAGGAGTCAAGAGACCCAGTACTTC,CASSHRSQETQYF
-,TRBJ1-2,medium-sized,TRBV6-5,TGTGCCAGCAGTACTCAGGGATCCATTGCTGGCTACACCTTC,CASSTQGSIAGYTF
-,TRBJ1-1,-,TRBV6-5,TGTGCCAGCAGATATTTACGGTTCAAGAACACTGAAGCTTTCTTT,CASRYLRFKNTEAFF
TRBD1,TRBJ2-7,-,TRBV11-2,TGTGCCAGCAGCTCCGGACAGGGTTGGAACGAGCAGTACTTC,CASSSGQGWNEQYF
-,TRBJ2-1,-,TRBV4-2,TGTGCCAGCAGCCAGAGACTCAATGAGCAGTTCTTC,CASSQRLNEQFF
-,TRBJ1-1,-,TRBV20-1,TGCAGTGCCGAGACCGAGAACACTGAAGCTTTCTTT,CSAETENTEAFF
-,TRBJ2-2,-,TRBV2,TGTGCCAGCAGCTCCGGGAGAATTGCCCCCGGGGAGCTGTTTTTT,CASSSGRIAPGELFF
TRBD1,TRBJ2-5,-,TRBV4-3,TGCGCCAGCAGCCAGCTGACAGGGTTTTTGGAGACCCAGTACTTC,CASSQLTGFLETQYF
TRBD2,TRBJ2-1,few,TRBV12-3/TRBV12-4,TGTGCCAGCAGTCCTGGGAGGGATCAGTTCTTC,CASSPGRDQFF
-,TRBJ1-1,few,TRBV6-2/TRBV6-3,TGTGCCAGCAGCTACCCCCGGACGAACACTGAAGCTTTCTTT,CASSYPRTNTEAFF
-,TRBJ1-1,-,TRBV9,TGTGCCAGCAGCGTAGGGCAGGTGAACACTGAAGCTTTCTTT,CASSVGQVNTEAFF
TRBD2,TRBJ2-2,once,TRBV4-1,TGCGCCAGCAGCCAATCACCGGGACTAGCGGGAGCGGGGGAGCTGTTTTTT,CASSQSPGLAGAGELFF
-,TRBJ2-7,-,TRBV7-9,TGTGCCAGCAGCCACGCTAATAAGCAGAACGAGCAGTACTTC,CASSHANKQNEQYF
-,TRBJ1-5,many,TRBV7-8,TGTGCCAGCAGCTTTGGTGGGCTGAATCAGCCCCAGCATTTT,CASSFGGLNQPQHF
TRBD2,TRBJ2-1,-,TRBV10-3,TGTGCCATCAGTGAGGACGGGGGGGCTTGGAATGAGCAGTTCTTC,CAISEDGGAWNEQFF
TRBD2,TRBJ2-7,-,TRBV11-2,TGTGCCAGCAGCTTGGAGTGGGTGGCTAGCGGGAGGCGGTACGAGCAGTACTTC,CASSLEWVASGRRYEQYF
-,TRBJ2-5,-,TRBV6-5,TGTGCCAGCAGTTACCCCGGACAGGGAGGGGGTGAGACCCAGTACTTC,CASSYPGQGGGETQYF
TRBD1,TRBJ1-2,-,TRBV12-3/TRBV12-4,TGTGCCAGCAGTCAGAGAACAGGGGCTGGCGGCTACACCTTC,CASSQRTGAGGYTF
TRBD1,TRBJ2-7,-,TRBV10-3,TGTGCCATCAGTGAGTCTGGACAGGGTTTCGACGAGCAGTACTTC,CAISESGQGFDEQYF
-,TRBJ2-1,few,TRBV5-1,TGCGCCAGCAGCCACAATTATAGGACCTACAATGAGCAGTTCTTC,CASSHNYRTYNEQFF
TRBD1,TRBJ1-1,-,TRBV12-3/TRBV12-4,TGTGCCAGCAGTTTAGCGCCCAGGGGGCGCGGGACTGAAGCTTTCTTT,CASSLAPRGRGTEAFF
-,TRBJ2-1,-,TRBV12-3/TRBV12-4,TGTGCCAGCAGTTTACCCCCCTGGACCGCGTCCTACAATGAGCAGTTCTTC,CASSLPPWTASYNEQFF
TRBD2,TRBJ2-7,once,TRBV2,TGTGCCAGCAGTGAATGGGCGGCGGGAGGCGGGTACGAGCAGTACTTC,CASSEWAAGGGYEQYF
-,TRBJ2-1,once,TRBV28,TGTGCCAGCAGTTTAGGCATAGCGGACTACAATGAGCAGTTCTTC,CASSLGIADYNEQFF
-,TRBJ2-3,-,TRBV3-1,TGTGCCAGCAGCCAAGTCTTCCGGGGGTCCCCAGATACGCAGTATTTT,CASSQVFRGSPDTQYF
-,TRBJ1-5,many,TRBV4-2,TGTGCCAGCAGCCAAGATTGGCTCCCGATTCCCGTCGATACGAATAGCAATCAGCCCCAGCATTTT,CASSQDWLPIPVDTNSNQPQHF
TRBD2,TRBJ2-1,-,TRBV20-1,TGCAGTGCTCGGAGACTAGCGGGAGCGGGGGAGCAGTTCTTC,CSARRLAGAGEQFF
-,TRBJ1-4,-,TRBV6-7,TGTGCCAGCAGGCTGACAGCCACACCTCAAAATAATGAAAAACTGTTTTTT,CASRLTATPQNNEKLFF
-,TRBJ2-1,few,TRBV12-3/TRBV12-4,TGTGCCAGCAGTAGCCCCTCGGGGTACAATGAGCAGTTCTTC,CASSSPSGYNEQFF
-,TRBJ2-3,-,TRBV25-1,TGTGCCAGCAGTGAATGGAATACGCAGTATTTT,CASSEWNTQYF
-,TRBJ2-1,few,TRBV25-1,TGTGCCACCGCCCTAACTAGCTATGAGCAGTTCTTC,CATALTSYEQFF
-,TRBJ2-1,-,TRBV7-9,TGTGCCAGCAGCTTTCAGGACGAGGACAATGAGCAGTTCTTC,CASSFQDEDNEQFF
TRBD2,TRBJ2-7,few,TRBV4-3,TGCGCCAGCAGCCGCATACTAGCGGGAGCCTACGAGCAGTACTTC,CASSRILAGAYEQYF
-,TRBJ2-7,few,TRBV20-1,TGCAGTGCTCTCCCCGGGGTAAGGGATCACTCCTACGAGCAGTACTTC,CSALPGVRDHSYEQYF
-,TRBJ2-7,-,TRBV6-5,TGTGCCAGCAGTTACTCGTTCGTGGGGGCCGAGCAGTACTTC,CASSYSFVGAEQYF
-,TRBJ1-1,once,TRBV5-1,TGCGCCAGCAGCTTGGGCCCCTCATTGAACACTAAAGCTTTCTTT,CASSLGPSLNTKAFF
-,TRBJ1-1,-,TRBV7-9,TGTGCCAGCAGGCACCTGACACCCGGGCGCACTGAAGCTTTCTTT,CASRHLTPGRTEAFF
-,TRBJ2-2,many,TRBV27,TGTGCCAGCAGATTTCAGGGGCTCGGGGAGCTGTTTTTT,CASRFQGLGELFF
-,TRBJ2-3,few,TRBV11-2,TGTGCCAGCAGCTTAGACCGGGACTGGCTCACAGATACGCAGTATTTT,CASSLDRDWLTDTQYF